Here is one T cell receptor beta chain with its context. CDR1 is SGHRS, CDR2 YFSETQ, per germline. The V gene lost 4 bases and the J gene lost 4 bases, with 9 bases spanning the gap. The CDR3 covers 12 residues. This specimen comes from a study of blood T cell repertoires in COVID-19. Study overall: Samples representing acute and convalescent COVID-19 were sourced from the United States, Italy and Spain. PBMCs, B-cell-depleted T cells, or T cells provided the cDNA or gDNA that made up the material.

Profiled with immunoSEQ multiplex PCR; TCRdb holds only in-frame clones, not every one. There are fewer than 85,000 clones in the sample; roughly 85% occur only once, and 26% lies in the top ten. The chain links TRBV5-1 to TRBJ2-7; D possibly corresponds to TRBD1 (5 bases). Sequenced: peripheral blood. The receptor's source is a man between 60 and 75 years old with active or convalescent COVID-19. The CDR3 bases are TGCGCCAGCAGCGATCAGGGATACGAGCAGTACTTC. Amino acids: CASSDQGYEQYF. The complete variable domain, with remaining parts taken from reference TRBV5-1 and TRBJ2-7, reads KAGVTQTPRYLIKTRGQQVTLSCSPISGHRSVSWYQQTPGQGLQFLFEYFSETQRNKGNFPGRFSGRQFSNSRSEMNVSTLELGDSALYLCASSDQGYEQYFGPGTRLTVT.